Presented here are 8 T cell receptor beta chains from one specimen sequenced in a study of blood T cell repertoires in COVID-19. TCRdb's copy holds only in-frame clones and misses some; the assay was immunoSEQ multiplex PCR. The repertoire holds 300,000 to 400,000 clones, with 70% to 90% as singletons. The sample comprised peripheral blood. Every receptor here comes from a human donor in a cohort sampled during active COVID-19.

The sample holds a few counts of this clone. The chain uses TRBV5-5 and TRBJ1-4, with 10 positions matching TRBD1. The germline gives CDR1 SGHKS, CDR2 YYEKEE (reference sequence). The CDR3 runs 16 residues. V shed 2 bases and J 3 bases; nucleotides not matched to a gene: 4. CDR3 DNA: TGTGCCAGCAGCTTAAGGGACAGGGGAGCTAATGAAAAACTGTTTTTT. Its protein is CASSLRDRGANEKLFF.

This chain uses TRBV24-1 with TRBJ2-3; D call uncertain. Germline CDR1 KGHDR, CDR2 SFDVKD. This CDR3 has 12 amino acids. The germline V and J ends were trimmed by 7 bases and 2 bases, with 6 bases remaining between them. The CDR3 coding sequence is TGTGCCACCAGGGGCAACACAGATACGCAGTATTTT. Its protein product is CATRGNTDTQYF.

This clone has more than one count but fewer than ten. This chain joins TRBV12-5 and TRBJ1-4; possible D gene TRBD1, 6 bases. The CDR3 loop spans 15 amino acids. Trimming left V 0 bases short and J 8 bases short, with 13 bases between. Germline assignment: CDR1 LGHNT and CDR2 FRNRAP. CDR3 DNA: TGTGCTAGTGGTTTGGTTGGCAGGGGAGGGGAAAAACTGTTTTTT. It encodes CASGLVGRGGEKLFF. The full variable domain, in which reference TRBV12-5 and TRBJ1-4 provide the parts outside the CDR3, is DARVTQTPRHKVTEMGQEVTMRCQPILGHNTVFWYRQTMMQGLELLAYFRNRAPLDDSGMPKDRFSAEMPDATLATLKIQPSEPRDSAVYFCASGLVGRGGEKLFFGSGTQLSVL.

The V call is TRBV27, the J call TRBJ1-1; D is unclear. This CDR3 is 13 amino acids long. The V end was cut by 0 bases, the J end by 6 bases, with 8 bases between. Germline values: CDR1 MNHEY, CDR2 SMNVEV (reference sequence). The CDR3 protein is CASSLSTRSEAFF. The CDR3, as DNA: TGTGCCAGCAGTTTATCGACACGGTCTGAAGCTTTCTTT.

V and J are TRBV10-1 and TRBJ2-3; no firm D call. Germline V gives CDR1 WNHNN, CDR2 SYGVQD (reference sequence). This CDR3 spans 15 amino acids. V lost 2 bases and J 1 base, leaving 10 bases between the germline ends. CDR3 nucleotide sequence: TGCGCCAGCAGTGAGGCCCAATCGGGCACAGATACGCAGTATTTT. Protein product: CASSEAQSGTDTQYF.

V is TRBV4-2 and J is TRBJ2-2, with a weak D call TRBD2 (7 bases). Germline V lookup: CDR1 LGHNA, CDR2 YNFKEQ. The germline V and J ends were trimmed by 4 bases and 2 bases, with 20 bases remaining between them. This CDR3 region has 18 residues. The CDR3 DNA sequence: TGTGCCAGCAGCCGATCGGTTATAAGGGGGGGAAACACCGGGGAGCTGTTTTTT. Protein: CASSRSVIRGGNTGELFF.

The chain combines TRBV7-3 with TRBJ2-2; 9 bases map to TRBD1. J was trimmed by 3 bases and V by 6 bases; bases with no gene match: 2. CDR3 length equals 14 residues. CDR1 and CDR2 from the germline V gene are SGHTA and FQGTGA. The CDR3 sequence: CASRGDRDTGELFF. CDR3 DNA sequence: TGTGCCAGCAGAGGGGACAGGGACACCGGGGAGCTGTTTTTT.

J is TRBJ2-1 and V is TRBV7-9; TRBD2 matches at 10 bases. After removal of 4 bases from V and 1 base from J, the junction contained 7 bases not matched to a gene. Germline CDR1 reads SEHNR; CDR2 reads FQNEAQ (reference sequence). This CDR3 is built from 17 residues. The CDR3 DNA follows: TGTGCCAGCAGCTCCGGGGCTAGCGGGGGATCCTACAATGAGCAGTTCTTC. Its translation: CASSSGASGGSYNEQFF.